The source of this T cell receptor (beta chain) is a study of blood T cell repertoires in COVID-19. This table comes from immunoSEQ multiplex PCR, and its TCRdb copy is limited to in-frame clones, with some not included. The repertoire consists of around 150,000 clones, with just under 95% occurring once and the leading ten covering 3.5% to 5%. This CDR3 is 12 amino acids long. V was pared by 4 bases and J by 4 bases, with 10 bases between. From germline, CDR1 is SQVTM and CDR2 ANQGSEA. The sequencing sample was made of peripheral blood. This clonotype originated in a woman aged 45-60 years with acute or convalescent COVID-19. The chain links TRBV29-1 to TRBJ1-1; D not resolved. The CDR3 here is CSVGLAGTEAFF. In DNA form, the CDR3 reads TGCAGCGTTGGGTTGGCAGGCACTGAAGCTTTCTTT.